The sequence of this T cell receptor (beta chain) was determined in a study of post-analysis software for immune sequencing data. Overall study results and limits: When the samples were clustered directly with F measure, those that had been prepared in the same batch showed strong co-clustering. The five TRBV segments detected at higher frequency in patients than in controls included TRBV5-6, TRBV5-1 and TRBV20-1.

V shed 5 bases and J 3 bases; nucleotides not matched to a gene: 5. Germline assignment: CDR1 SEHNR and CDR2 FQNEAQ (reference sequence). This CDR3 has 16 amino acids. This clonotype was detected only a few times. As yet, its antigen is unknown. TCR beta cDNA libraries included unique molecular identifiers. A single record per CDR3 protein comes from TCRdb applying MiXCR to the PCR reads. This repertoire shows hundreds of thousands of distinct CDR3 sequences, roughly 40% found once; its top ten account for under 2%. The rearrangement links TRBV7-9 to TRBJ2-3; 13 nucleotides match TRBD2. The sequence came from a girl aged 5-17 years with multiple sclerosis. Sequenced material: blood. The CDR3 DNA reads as TGTGCCAGCAGCATGAGGACTAGCGGGAGTACAGATACGCAGTATTTT. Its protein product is CASSMRTSGSTDTQYF.